This entry concerns a single T cell receptor (beta chain). No cognate antigen has been identified for it. Base qualities are missing; no much larger clone stands one base away. This specimen belongs to a study of T cells in Graves' hyperthyroidism and ophthalmopathy (dated by TCRdb to 2018 to 2020). Background on the whole study: Peripheral blood was sampled at the time of initial diagnosis, prior to any treatment. A discovery cohort of roughly 100 patients, approximately 45 with Graves' ophthalmopathy and about 58 with stable Graves' hyperthyroidism, was used to find distinguishing TCR V-J signatures. Prospective prediction of ophthalmopathy was tested in an independent validation cohort of approximately 18 hyperthyroidism patients and around 16 patients who later progressed to ophthalmopathy. For training and testing, the roughly 93 patients in the discovery cohort were randomly divided in a 7:3 ratio. In addition, the study compared T-cell repertoires in thyroid tissue and in blood from six Graves' hyperthyroidism patients. Once sampling was done, hyperthyroidism patients were given methimazole at a starting dose of 30 mg daily, whereas ophthalmopathy patients were given high-dose intravenous methylprednisolone. The paper describes TCR Vbeta CDR3 sequencing of 135 peripheral blood samples, made up of under 50 ophthalmopathy patients, roughly 80 hyperthyroidism patients and some 17 progressor patients. Paper-wide results and their limitations: In validation, the model predicted progression to ophthalmopathy with over 60% sensitivity and around 72% specificity, a median of 6.5 months before onset. Ophthalmopathy was separated from stable hyperthyroidism by a 13 V-J signature model, with around 88% sensitivity and about 81% specificity obtained in cross-validation and 80%/75% obtained in testing. No statistical method was used to set the sample size in advance, and investigators knew the group allocation. Most expanded thyroid clonotypes (frequency above 0.001) were also detected in blood, suggesting blood repertoires may reflect thyroid immune responses.

TCR beta CDR3 regions were amplified from RNA transcripts. The TCR CDR3 was subjected to a first round of RT-PCR using the HTBI primer set and the Qiagen OneStep RT-PCR kit. Libraries were constructed in a second round of multiplex PCR, after which size selection and purification were performed. Paired-end sequencing of the libraries was performed with 100 bp reads on an Illumina HiSeq2000. Turning to the authors' computational methods: SOAPnuke was used to process the raw data, throwing out any read that contained adapters or uncalled bases, had a mean Phred below 15, or lacked an exact constant-primer or identifier match. COPE v1.2.5 was used to merge the high-quality paired reads, and each unique nucleotide sequence was defined as a clonotype. Clonotypes were aligned to IMGT TRBV, TRBD and TRBJ reference segments using MiTCR v1.1. The analysis included only V-J combinations with a frequency above 0.0001, which together covered over 98% of the repertoires. A TCS score was defined as the ratio of F50 (clonal expansion) to E x V (chaos), with BLOSUM62-based TCRdist applied between CDR3 peptides within each V-J. Welch's t-statistics and random forest reduced 514 V-J features to 13, which were used in a naive Bayes classifier (R e1071). The raw public data were reprocessed by TCRdb itself: fastp quality trimming at Q25, MiXCR clonotype calling, in-frame beta chains only. Each entry is one CDR3 protein sequence, shown with its most common DNA and genes. What appears here as the V and J calls and clone size reflects TCRdb's work, not the paper's. The sample table contains 600,000 to 650,000 distinct CDR3 sequences; only one count was recorded for about 17% of them. The biggest ten clones account for 3% to 4.5% of the sample.

The germline V gene yields KGHDR for CDR1 and SFDVKD for CDR2. The germline ends are 9 bases apart after V is trimmed by 6 bases and J by 2 bases. Inclusive of the bounding cysteine and phenylalanine, the CDR3 is 13 residues long. Only CDR3 DNA is held: 39 bases, read in frame from base 1. Stable Graves' hyperthyroidism was defined as the absence of progression to ophthalmopathy over 18 months of follow-up. Hyperthyroidism patients were newly diagnosed, had a disease duration of under 2 months, and were aged 18 to 65 years. Patients with uncontrolled infections, other autoimmune diseases, pregnancy or lactation were excluded. Diagnoses were established on the basis of clinical symptoms, serum thyroxine and TRAb, thyroid ultrasound, and orbital computed tomography. Ficoll-Paque density gradient centrifugation was used to isolate PBMCs from 10 ml of fresh peripheral blood. Total RNA was extracted using Trizol reagent, and RNA quality was assessed on an Agilent 2100 Bioanalyzer.

The clonotype was recovered from a woman younger than 45 with Graves' hyperthyroidism. Sequencing was performed on blood. The sequence is built from TRBV24-1 and TRBJ2-5; confidence is insufficient to name the D gene. This receptor has the CDR3 CATSSSSQETQYF. The DNA reads as follows: TGTGCCACCAGTAGCAGCTCACAAGAGACCCAGTACTTC.